These 26 T cell receptor beta chains share one sample of origin, sequenced in a study of blood T cell repertoires in COVID-19 (dated by TCRdb to 2020 to 2021). Library preparation employed the immunoSEQ multiplex PCR assay. TCRdb stores this immuneACCESS table with in-frame sequences only. Part of the clones is absent; in the studies checked, under half of the shortfall reflects unresolved V genes, and no reason is known for the rest. The sample table records about 120,000 clones; about 85% of these occur just once. The ten largest account for about 3% of the sample. Sequencing used peripheral blood. These receptors all stem from a man aged 40-49 years with acute or convalescent COVID-19.

The chain employs TRBV7-6 and TRBJ1-1; possible D gene TRBD1, 5 bases. The CDR3 totals 16 residues. V shed 1 base and J shed 0 bases, with 12 bases lying between them. Per the germline V gene, CDR1 is SGHVS and CDR2 is FNYEAQ. CDR3 sequence reads: CASSLVDMGMNTEAFF. The CDR3 DNA reads as TGTGCCAGCAGCTTAGTGGACATGGGTATGAACACTGAAGCTTTCTTT.

The chain uses TRBV5-1 and TRBJ2-3; 10 bases agree with TRBD2. In germline, CDR1 is SGHRS, CDR2 YFSETQ. This CDR3 contains 15 residues. V trimming: 2 bases; J trimming: 4 bases; junction bases outside the gene matches: 4. The CDR3 spells CASSLGAGGSDTQYF. DNA of the CDR3: TGCGCCAGCAGCTTAGGAGCGGGGGGGTCAGATACGCAGTATTTT.

The V and J genes are TRBV6-5 and TRBJ2-7; D is uncertain. The CDR3 has 13 residues. Germline V gene data show CDR1 as MNHEY and CDR2 as SVGAGI. The V and J ends lost 5 bases and 0 bases respectively, with 8 bases between them. Here the CDR3 reads CASSLAGSYEQYF. DNA for the CDR3: TGTGCCAGCAGTCTGGCAGGCTCCTACGAGCAGTACTTC.

This sequence joins TRBV18 and TRBJ1-2; 8 positions agree with TRBD1. Germline trimming cut 6 bases from V and 3 bases from J; bases unmatched to any gene: 6. The CDR3 is 14 residues long. In germline, CDR1 is KGHSH, CDR2 LQKENI. CDR3 region: CASSVDRVDYGYTF. In DNA, the CDR3 is TGTGCCAGCTCGGTGGACAGGGTAGACTATGGCTACACCTTC.

V usage is TRBV5-1 and J usage is TRBJ2-2; TRBD2 is a possible D gene (5 bases). The length of the CDR3 is 13 residues. Trimming pared 2 bases from V and 4 bases from J, leaving 6 bases between. Looked up from germline, CDR1 is SGHRS and CDR2 is YFSETQ. The CDR3 nucleotides are TGCGCCAGCAGCTTCGAGGGCACCGGGGAGCTGTTTTTT. This codes for CASSFEGTGELFF. Based on the CDR3 plus reference TRBV5-1 and TRBJ2-2, the full variable domain is KAGVTQTPRYLIKTRGQQVTLSCSPISGHRSVSWYQQTPGQGLQFLFEYFSETQRNKGNFPGRFSGRQFSNSRSEMNVSTLELGDSALYLCASSFEGTGELFFGEGSRLTVL.

The chain uses TRBV2 and TRBJ1-1, with D unclear. Germline-derived CDR1 and CDR2 are SNHLY and FYNNEI. V was trimmed by 8 bases and J by 3 bases, leaving 16 bases between them. The CDR3 is 14 amino acids. The CDR3 DNA sequence: TGTGCCAGCGGAGGGTCTAGTTGGGACACTGAAGCTTTCTTT. Amino acid sequence: CASGGSSWDTEAFF.

Written as DNA, the CDR3 is TGTGCCAGCAGTTCTTTAGTTGCCAACGGGGAGCTGTTTTTT. Its protein product is CASSSLVANGELFF. The chain links TRBV27 to TRBJ2-2; D unclear. CDR1 and CDR2 from the germline V gene are MNHEY and SMNVEV (reference sequence). V lost 4 bases to trimming and J lost 7 bases, with 13 bases between them. The CDR3 consists of 14 residues.

The chain employs TRBV2 and TRBJ1-4, with a possible D match to TRBD1 (6 bases). V lost 6 bases, J lost 5 bases, and 7 bases lay in between. CDR1 and CDR2 from the germline V gene are SNHLY and FYNNEI. The CDR3 is 12 amino acids. The CDR3 here is CASSQGNEKLFF. CDR3 sequence (DNA): TGTGCCAGCAGCCAGGGGAATGAAAAACTGTTTTTT. Based on the CDR3 plus reference TRBV2 and TRBJ1-4, the full variable domain is EPEVTQTPSHQVTQMGQEVILRCVPISNHLYFYWYRQILGQKVEFLVSFYNNEISEKSEIFDDQFSVERPDGSNFTLKIRSTKLEDSAMYFCASSQGNEKLFFGSGTQLSVL.

The chain recombines TRBV5-1 with TRBJ2-5; D is perhaps TRBD1 (5 bases). CDR1 and CDR2 (germline): SGHRS, YFSETQ. V was clipped by 3 bases and J by 2 bases, with 14 bases between them. The CDR3 totals 15 residues. The CDR3, as DNA: TGCGCCAGCAGCTCCGTGGGGCCAGTGCAAGAGACCCAGTACTTC. Amino acid sequence: CASSSVGPVQETQYF.

The chain uses TRBV4-1 and TRBJ2-3, with 8 bases identical to TRBD2. V gave up 4 bases and J gave up 0 bases; unmatched junction bases: 6. The CDR3 extends over 16 amino acids. From germline, CDR1 is MGHRA and CDR2 YSYEKL. For the CDR3, the DNA is TGCGCCAGCAGCCCCGATCGCGGGGGGAGCACAGATACGCAGTATTTT. Its translation: CASSPDRGGSTDTQYF.

This chain links TRBV2 with TRBJ1-5; D might be TRBD1 (5 bases). In germline, CDR1 is SNHLY, CDR2 FYNNEI. Trimming took off 7 bases at V and 4 bases at J, with 14 bases between the two ends. The CDR3 loop spans 14 amino acids. The CDR3 region has the DNA TGTGCCAGCACCCTAAAAGGGGCTAATCAGCCCCAGCATTTT. Amino acid sequence: CASTLKGANQPQHF. Full variable domain (missing parts from reference TRBV2 and TRBJ1-5): EPEVTQTPSHQVTQMGQEVILRCVPISNHLYFYWYRQILGQKVEFLVSFYNNEISEKSEIFDDQFSVERPDGSNFTLKIRSTKLEDSAMYFCASTLKGANQPQHFGDGTRLSIL.

The chain joins TRBV7-6 to TRBJ2-3; 8 nucleotides match TRBD2. The CDR3 has 15 amino acids. Germline CDR1 and CDR2: SGHVS and FNYEAQ. Trimming at V came to 1 base and at J to 2 bases, leaving 2 bases not matched to a gene. The CDR3, as DNA: TGTGCCAGCAGCTTAGGCGGGGGGAACACAGATACGCAGTATTTT. It translates to CASSLGGGNTDTQYF.

This chain links TRBV13 with TRBJ2-7; 8 positions agree with TRBD1. The germline gives CDR1 PRHDT, CDR2 FYEKMQ (reference sequence). The CDR3 runs 14 residues. Trimming removed 5 bases from V and 5 bases from J; junction bases left unmatched: 8. The CDR3 region is CASSPGQGLNEQYF. CDR3 sequence (DNA): TGTGCCAGCAGCCCAGGACAGGGTTTGAACGAGCAGTACTTC.

The rearrangement links TRBV4-1 to TRBJ1-4; D possibly corresponds to TRBD1 (5 bases). This CDR3 is built from 18 residues. Germline-derived CDR1 and CDR2 are MGHRA and YSYEKL. The V gene lost 0 bases and the J gene lost 7 bases, with 21 bases spanning the gap. CDR3: CASSQDPAGQSYREKLFF. The CDR3 coding sequence is TGCGCCAGCAGCCAAGATCCCGCAGGGCAATCATATCGTGAAAAACTGTTTTTT.

J is TRBJ2-1 and V is TRBV28; TRBD1 matches 9 bases. The V gene end was trimmed by 5 bases and the J gene end by 9 bases; junction bases not matched to a gene: 11. This CDR3 region has 15 residues. Germline values: CDR1 MDHEN, CDR2 SYDVKM. The CDR3 DNA follows: TGTGCCAGCAGTACCTCCGGGACAGGGATTCGTGAGCAGTTCTTC. This translates into CASSTSGTGIREQFF.

The chain has TRBV27 and TRBJ1-1; the match to TRBD1 covers 8 bases. The J segment lost 5 bases and the V segment lost 5 bases, leaving 10 bases of the junction unmatched. Per the germline V gene, CDR1 is MNHEY and CDR2 is SMNVEV (reference sequence). CDR3 size: 15 residues. CDR3 sequence reads: CASSREQQGETEAFF. The DNA of the CDR3 is TGTGCCAGCAGTAGAGAACAACAGGGGGAAACTGAAGCTTTCTTT.

This clone was seen a single time. The chain combines TRBV6-1 with TRBJ2-7, with D possibly being TRBD1 (5 bases). The CDR3 has 14 amino acids. V was trimmed by 0 bases and J by 3 bases, leaving 9 bases between them. CDR1 and CDR2 from the germline V gene are MNHNS and SASEGT. The CDR3 reads CASSEAKGFYEQYF. The CDR3 DNA is TGTGCCAGCAGTGAAGCCAAGGGGTTCTACGAGCAGTACTTC.

This sequence joins TRBV18 and TRBJ1-1, with D perhaps matching TRBD1 (6 bases). This CDR3 comprises 14 residues. Germline-derived CDR1 and CDR2 are KGHSH and LQKENI. V was pared by 6 bases and J by 0 bases, with 11 bases between. CDR3 sequence (DNA): TGTGCCAGCTCCGTAGACAGGATGAACACTGAAGCTTTCTTT. Translation gives CASSVDRMNTEAFF.

The chain employs TRBV3-1 (or the pseudogene TRBV3-2) and TRBJ1-3; 8 nucleotides align to TRBD1. This CDR3 contains 14 residues. V shed 4 bases and J 8 bases; nucleotides not matched to a gene: 7. CDR1 LGHDT and CDR2 YNNKEL come from the germline V gene (reference sequence). The CDR3 nucleotides read TGTGCCAGCAGCCCCGGACAGGGTTTAGACACCATATATTTT. This gives the protein CASSPGQGLDTIYF.

V gene TRBV10-3 combines with J gene TRBJ1-1, with 10 bases aligning to TRBD1. The CDR3 has 14 residues. The V gene end was trimmed by 3 bases and the J gene end by 4 bases; junction bases not matched to a gene: 2. Germline CDR1 reads ENHRY; CDR2 reads SYGVKD. Here the CDR3 reads CAISDWTGGTEAFF. The CDR3 nucleotides are TGTGCCATCAGTGATTGGACAGGGGGCACTGAAGCTTTCTTT.

As for this clone: The junction shows a germline mismatch at one end, possibly a read error. This chain links TRBV19 with TRBJ2-5; D is unclear. Germline loops: CDR1 LNHDA, CDR2 SQIVND (reference sequence). The CDR3 has 14 residues. The CDR3 here is CASSPYGVQATQYF. The CDR3 coding sequence is TGTGCCAGTAGTCCCTATGGTGTCCAAGCGACCCAGTACTTC.

V usage is TRBV2 and J usage is TRBJ1-1; 10 nucleotides agree with TRBD1. The CDR3 has 14 amino acids. V shed 8 bases, J shed 7 bases, and the junction held 10 bases outside the gene matches. CDR1 is SNHLY and CDR2 is FYNNEI in the germline V gene. The CDR3: CASGGQGRSGEAFF. CDR3 bases: TGTGCCAGCGGGGGACAGGGGCGTTCGGGTGAAGCTTTCTTT.

The chain recombines TRBV7-2 with TRBJ1-4; weak D call: TRBD1 (5 bases). V was cut by 5 bases and J by 4 bases, with 17 bases left in between. CDR1 is SGHTA and CDR2 is FQGNSA in the germline V gene. This CDR3 is 16 amino acids long. CDR3 in amino acids: CASSLRSAGLNEKLFF. As DNA, the CDR3 is TGTGCCAGCAGCCTTCGGTCGGCAGGGCTTAATGAAAAACTGTTTTTT.

This chain links TRBV4-2 with TRBJ2-7; 10 nucleotides agree with TRBD2. Germline assignment: CDR1 LGHNA and CDR2 YNFKEQ. CDR3 size: 16 residues. Trimming took 0 bases from V and 3 from J; bases not matched to a gene: 5. CDR3 sequence: CASSQDLAGVVYEQYF. The CDR3 DNA reads TGTGCCAGCAGCCAAGACCTAGCGGGGGTTGTCTACGAGCAGTACTTC.

This sequence joins TRBV3-1 (or the pseudogene TRBV3-2) and TRBJ1-3; D ambiguous. V lost 0 bases, J lost 0 bases, and 6 bases lay in between. Germline V lookup: CDR1 LGHDT, CDR2 YNNKEL (reference sequence). The CDR3 sequence is 15 residues long. The DNA for the CDR3 is TGTGCCAGCAGCCAAGATTTAATCTCTGGAAACACCATATATTTT. Protein sequence: CASSQDLISGNTIYF.

The chain carries TRBV11-2 and TRBJ2-7; TRBD1 agrees at 7 bases. Germline V lookup: CDR1 SGHAT, CDR2 FQNNGV. V was clipped by 3 bases and J by 0 bases; unmatched bases: 14. This CDR3 contains 18 residues. DNA of the CDR3: TGTGCCAGCAGCTTCTCCCAAGCCGGGACAGCTAGCTCCTACGAGCAGTACTTC. This translates into CASSFSQAGTASSYEQYF.